The 6 T cell receptor beta chains below all came from one sample that was sequenced in a study of shared clonotypes between healthy human individuals. TCRdb's table, derived via immunoSEQ multiplex PCR, lists solely in-frame clones and lacks some. The sample has 650,000 to 750,000 clones, more than 70% seen once. Sequenced sample: memory CD4+ T cells sorted from blood. Stated subset: CD45RA-negative fraction. The receptors come from a woman aged 30 to 39 in good health.

The J gene is TRBJ2-7, the V gene TRBV7-9; D perhaps matches TRBD2 (6 bases). V was clipped by 0 bases and J by 9 bases, with 15 bases between them. The CDR3 loop spans 14 amino acids. CDR1 SEHNR and CDR2 FQNEAQ come from the germline V gene (reference sequence). CDR3 sequence reads: CASSLALAGVGQYF. The CDR3 DNA reads as TGTGCCAGCAGCTTAGCACTAGCCGGAGTAGGGCAGTACTTC.

The gene calls are TRBV15 and TRBJ2-1, with 8 positions matching TRBD1. CDR3 length: 16 residues. CDR1 is LNHNV and CDR2 is YYDKDF in the germline V gene (reference sequence). Unmatched junction bases numbered 7, after V lost 3 bases and J lost 3 bases. The CDR3 loop reads CATSSHDRGDYNEQFF. CDR3 nucleotide sequence: TGTGCCACCAGCAGCCACGACAGGGGAGACTACAATGAGCAGTTCTTC.

The rearrangement links TRBV5-5 to TRBJ1-1, with no clear D. Germline CDR1 is SGHKS and CDR2 is YYEKEE (reference sequence). CDR3 size: 14 residues. The V end was cut by 0 bases, the J end by 5 bases, with 11 bases between. The CDR3 DNA sequence: TGTGCCAGCAGCTTGGTTGGTGGCTCAACTGAAGCTTTCTTT. Protein: CASSLVGGSTEAFF.

CDR3 residues: CATSRDRPLLTHSYEQYF. As DNA, the CDR3 is TGTGCCACCAGCAGAGATCGACCCCTTCTCACCCACTCCTACGAGCAGTACTTC. The gene calls are TRBV15 and TRBJ2-7; D is uncertain. Trimming took 0 bases from V and 0 from J, leaving 18 bases between them. This CDR3 contains 18 residues. Germline V gene sequence: CDR1 LNHNV, CDR2 YYDKDF (reference sequence).

A remark on this clone: The junction departs from germline at one end; a sequencing error may be responsible. The chain joins TRBV18 to TRBJ2-2; TRBD2 agrees at 7 bases. Germline V CDR1 and CDR2: KGHSH, LQKENI. The CDR3 consists of 13 residues. The CDR3 coding sequence is TGTGCCGCCACCGGGACTACGACCGAGGAGCTGTTTTTT. It translates to CAATGTTTEELFF.

The chain joins TRBV29-1 to TRBJ2-3, with D tentatively TRBD1 (5 bases). Germline CDR1 SQVTM, CDR2 ANQGSEA. V lost 3 bases and J 0 bases, leaving 10 bases between the germline ends. The CDR3 spans 14 residues. The CDR3 loop is CSVDSGHSTDTQYF. DNA for the CDR3: TGCAGCGTTGATTCAGGACATAGCACAGATACGCAGTATTTT.